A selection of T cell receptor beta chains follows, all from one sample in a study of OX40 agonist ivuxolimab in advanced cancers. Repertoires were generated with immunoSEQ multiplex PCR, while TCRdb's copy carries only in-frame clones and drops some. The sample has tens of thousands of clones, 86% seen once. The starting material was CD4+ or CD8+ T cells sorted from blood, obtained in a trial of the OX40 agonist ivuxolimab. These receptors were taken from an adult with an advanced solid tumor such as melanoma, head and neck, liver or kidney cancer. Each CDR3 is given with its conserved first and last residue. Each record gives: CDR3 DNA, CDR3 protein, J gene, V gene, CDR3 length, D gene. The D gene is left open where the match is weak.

CDR3 DNA: TGCGCCAGCAAAAAGGACAGGCGCTCCTACGAGCAGTACTTC
CDR3 protein: CASKKDRRSYEQYF
J gene: TRBJ2-7
V gene: TRBV10-1
CDR3 length: 14
D gene: TRBD1

CDR3 DNA: TGTGCCAGCAGCTTAACAGGACCGAACACTGAAGCTTTCTTT
CDR3 protein: CASSLTGPNTEAFF
J gene: TRBJ1-1
V gene: TRBV7-3
CDR3 length: 14
D gene: NA

CDR3 DNA: TGTGCCAGCAGCAAAGGCACACAGGGGGCAACTGAAGCTTTCTTT
CDR3 protein: CASSKGTQGATEAFF
J gene: TRBJ1-1
V gene: TRBV6-6
CDR3 length: 15
D gene: TRBD1

CDR3 DNA: TGTGCCAGCAGTTTGGGGTGGGGCACTGAAGCTTTCTTT
CDR3 protein: CASSLGWGTEAFF
J gene: TRBJ1-1
V gene: TRBV27
CDR3 length: 13
D gene: NA

CDR3 DNA: TGTGCCACCAGCAGAGAGGGGCCTTCGATGGGTTGGTCCTACGAGCAGTACTTC
CDR3 protein: CATSREGPSMGWSYEQYF
J gene: TRBJ2-7
V gene: TRBV15
CDR3 length: 18
D gene: NA

CDR3 DNA: TGTGCCTGGAGTCCCGGACAGGGAAAACAAGAGACCCAGTACTTC
CDR3 protein: CAWSPGQGKQETQYF
J gene: TRBJ2-5
V gene: TRBV30
CDR3 length: 15
D gene: TRBD1

CDR3 DNA: TGTGCCAGCAGCCCGACGCGGGACACGTCGAACACTGAAGCTTTCTTT
CDR3 protein: CASSPTRDTSNTEAFF
J gene: TRBJ1-1
V gene: TRBV7-8
CDR3 length: 16
D gene: NA

CDR3 DNA: TGTGCCAGCAGTAGGGCTTTCGGGAATGAGCAGTTCTTC
CDR3 protein: CASSRAFGNEQFF
J gene: TRBJ2-1
V gene: TRBV14
CDR3 length: 13
D gene: NA

CDR3 DNA: TGTGCCAGCAGCACATACAATCAGCCCCAGCATTTT
CDR3 protein: CASSTYNQPQHF
J gene: TRBJ1-5
V gene: TRBV5-6
CDR3 length: 12
D gene: NA

CDR3 DNA: TGTGCCATCAGTGATCAGGTCCGTCAAGAGACCCAGTACTTC
CDR3 protein: CAISDQVRQETQYF
J gene: TRBJ2-5
V gene: TRBV10-3
CDR3 length: 14
D gene: NA

CDR3 DNA: TGTGCCACTTATAACGGGACGTTCAAGACCCAGTACTTC
CDR3 protein: CATYNGTFKTQYF
J gene: TRBJ2-5
V gene: TRBV28
CDR3 length: 13
D gene: NA

CDR3 DNA: TGTGCCAGTAGTATAGGGCTCCAGAACTACGAGCAGTACTTC
CDR3 protein: CASSIGLQNYEQYF
J gene: TRBJ2-7
V gene: TRBV19
CDR3 length: 14
D gene: NA

CDR3 DNA: TGTGCCAGCAGTGGTTCGGGAAAGGGCCCGTACTTC
CDR3 protein: CASSGSGKGPYF
J gene: TRBJ2-7
V gene: TRBV28
CDR3 length: 12
D gene: NA

CDR3 DNA: TGTGCCAGCACCGACCCAGGCCCCAAGAGCACAGATACGCAGTATTTT
CDR3 protein: CASTDPGPKSTDTQYF
J gene: TRBJ2-3
V gene: TRBV28
CDR3 length: 16
D gene: NA